This T cell receptor (beta chain) was obtained from a study of shared clonotypes between healthy human individuals. Here immunoSEQ multiplex PCR was the method, and the copy in TCRdb shows in-frame clones only, minus some. The sample consists of around 750,000 clones, about 74% of them appearing once. Germline V CDR1 and CDR2: SGDLS, YYNGEE. This CDR3 comprises 17 residues. The table lists this clone with a count of one. Material: memory CD4+ T cells sorted from blood. Subset reported: CD45RA-negative fraction. This receptor was taken from a woman aged 25 to 45 in good health. This chain uses TRBV9 with TRBJ2-5; 8 bases are shared with TRBD1. The J call is doubtful: the DNA matches TRBJ2-7 better. This chain's CDR3 is CASSPGTGPTAPHEQYF. DNA of the CDR3: TGTGCCAGCAGCCCAGGGACAGGACCGACGGCGCCCCACGAGCAGTACTTC.